Listed below are T cell receptor beta chains from one sample, sequenced in a study of cytomegalovirus exposure and HLA in healthy donors. TCRdb's table, derived via immunoSEQ multiplex PCR, lists solely in-frame clones and lacks some. The sample consists of 60,000 or so clones, 85% of them appearing once. The sequenced material came from PBMCs. The source of these receptors is a female donor in good health and CMV-seronegative. Both conserved end residues are part of each CDR3. D genes are given only for firm matches. Clone size is not always given. Where it is, it says once, few, many or a class for expanded clones.

j_call v_call d_call clone_size cdr3_aa cdr3_nt
TRBJ2-1 TRBV29-1 . . CSVGAAADYNEQFF TGCAGCGTGGGGGCGGCGGCAGACTACAATGAGCAGTTCTTC
TRBJ1-1 TRBV30 . . CAWSRGYTEAFF TGTGCCTGGAGTCGGGGGTACACTGAAGCTTTCTTT
TRBJ2-5 TRBV6-1 . . CASSVGAAQETQYF TGTGCCAGCAGTGTGGGGGCGGCACAAGAGACCCAGTACTTC
TRBJ1-1 TRBV5-1 TRBD1 . CASSPLQGQGARAFF TGCGCCAGCAGCCCACTCCAGGGGCAGGGGGCCCGAGCTTTCTTT
TRBJ2-1 TRBV4-1 TRBD2 . CASSPGTSGRAPSYNEQFF TGCGCCAGCAGCCCCGGTACTAGCGGGAGGGCCCCCTCCTACAATGAGCAGTTCTTC
TRBJ2-5 TRBV6-1 TRBD2 . CASSDLLAGGPGTQYF TGTGCCAGCAGTGACCTACTAGCGGGGGGGCCCGGGACCCAGTACTTC
TRBJ2-7 TRBV19 TRBD2 . CARTSGIYEQYF TGTGCCAGGACTAGCGGGATCTACGAGCAGTACTTC
TRBJ2-7 TRBV6-6 TRBD2 few CASSYGTSSAEQYF TGTGCCAGCAGTTACGGGACTAGCTCGGCCGAGCAGTACTTC
TRBJ2-7 TRBV11-2 TRBD2 . CASSTRLAGGPHEQYF TGTGCCAGCAGCACCCGACTAGCGGGGGGGCCCCACGAGCAGTACTTC
TRBJ2-5 TRBV19 . . CASSPGTNLQETQYF TGTGCCAGTAGCCCCGGGACAAATTTACAAGAGACCCAGTACTTC
TRBJ2-2 TRBV5-5 . . CASTKQLRRDTGELFF TGTGCCAGCACCAAACAACTTAGGAGGGACACCGGGGAGCTGTTTTTT
TRBJ2-1 TRBV4-1 . . CASSQLGYNEQFF TGCGCCAGCAGCCAACTCGGTTACAATGAGCAGTTCTTC
TRBJ1-4 TRBV6-5 . . CASSSGTPGEKLFF TGTGCCAGCAGTTCCGGGACGCCGGGGGAGAAACTGTTTTTT
TRBJ2-5 TRBV27 . . CATTGETQYF TGTGCCACTACGGGAGAGACCCAGTACTTC
TRBJ2-5 TRBV11-2 TRBD2 . CASSLVASGPQETQYF TGTGCCAGCAGCTTAGTGGCTAGCGGGCCACAAGAGACCCAGTACTTC
TRBJ2-2 TRBV5-1 . . CASSLVTNTGELFF TGCGCCAGCAGCTTGGTTACGAACACCGGGGAGCTGTTTTTT
TRBJ2-6 TRBV10-1 . few CASSESQSGANVLTF TGCGCCAGCAGTGAGTCACAATCTGGGGCCAACGTCCTGACTTTC
TRBJ1-4 TRBV2 TRBD1 . CASSTGDEKLFF TGTGCCAGCTCCACAGGGGATGAAAAACTGTTTTTT
TRBJ2-5 TRBV5-6 . . CASSPLRGYQETQYF TGTGCCAGCAGCCCCCTCCGGGGTTACCAAGAGACCCAGTACTTC
TRBJ1-2 TRBV9 TRBD1 once CASSSGTGDGGYTF TGTGCCAGCAGCTCCGGGACAGGGGACGGTGGCTACACCTTC
TRBJ1-1 TRBV28 TRBD1 . CASSSSDRGRTEAFF TGTGCCAGCAGTTCATCGGACAGGGGGAGGACTGAAGCTTTCTTT
TRBJ2-3 TRBV19 TRBD2 . CASKASGRPSTDTQYF TGTGCCAGTAAGGCTAGCGGGAGGCCTAGCACAGATACGCAGTATTTT
TRBJ1-1 TRBV20-1 . . CSAPSAAEAFF TGCAGTGCCCCGTCGGCGGCTGAAGCTTTCTTT
TRBJ2-5 TRBV5-1 TRBD1 . CASRTGGGQPQETQYF TGCGCCAGCAGGACAGGGGGCGGGCAACCCCAAGAGACCCAGTACTTC
TRBJ2-7 TRBV28 . . CASSPGAIATYEQYF TGTGCCAGCAGTCCTGGGGCCATAGCAACATACGAGCAGTACTTC
TRBJ1-1 TRBV7-2 . . CASSLDSQYTEAFF TGTGCCAGCAGCTTAGACAGTCAGTACACTGAAGCTTTCTTT
TRBJ1-5 TRBV7-8 . . CASSLAGGSNQPQHF TGTGCCAGCAGCTTAGCAGGGGGTAGCAATCAGCCCCAGCATTTT
TRBJ2-7 TRBV28 TRBD2 . CASKPYLGTSGSYEQYF TGTGCCAGCAAGCCCTACCTAGGGACTAGCGGCTCCTACGAGCAGTACTTC
TRBJ1-2 TRBV19 . . CASSIEGGIRDGYTF TGTGCCAGTAGTATAGAAGGGGGTATCCGGGATGGCTACACCTTC
TRBJ2-7 TRBV6-1 TRBD2 once CASSEPNLAGGSYEQYF TGTGCCAGCAGTGAACCGAACCTAGCGGGAGGGTCCTACGAGCAGTACTTC
TRBJ1-6 TRBV11-2 . . CASSLGGVSPLHF TGTGCCAGCAGCTTAGGCGGGGTGTCACCCCTCCACTTT
TRBJ2-7 TRBV9 . . CASSSGHLTWEQYF TGTGCCAGCAGCTCGGGACACTTGACGTGGGAGCAGTACTTC
TRBJ2-3 TRBV29-1 TRBD2 . CSGGRGFGTSGRRGADTQYF TGCAGCGGTGGCAGGGGATTCGGGACTAGCGGGAGAAGGGGGGCAGATACGCAGTATTTT
TRBJ1-1 TRBV6-5 TRBD1 . CASRPGQGRTAFF TGTGCCAGCAGACCGGGACAGGGAAGAACGGCTTTCTTT
TRBJ1-1 TRBV2 TRBD1 . CASGGQGATEAFF TGTGCCAGCGGGGGACAGGGAGCCACTGAAGCTTTCTTT
TRBJ2-7 TRBV7-8 TRBD1 . CASSFGQGYEQYF TGTGCCAGCAGCTTCGGACAGGGTTACGAGCAGTACTTC
TRBJ1-2 TRBV28 TRBD1 . CASSSGQGEEGTF TGTGCCAGCAGTTCTGGACAGGGTGAAGAGGGCACCTTC
TRBJ2-2 TRBV19 TRBD2 . CASSIGFIYGLAGINTGELFF TGTGCCAGTAGTATAGGGTTCATATACGGACTAGCGGGGATCAACACCGGGGAGCTGTTTTTT
TRBJ1-4 TRBV28 TRBD1 . CASSSSGTGYEKLFF TGTGCCAGCAGTTCCTCCGGGACAGGGTATGAAAAACTGTTTTTT
TRBJ2-3 TRBV10-2 TRBD2 . CASSPLAETQYF TGCGCCAGCAGTCCGCTAGCGGAGACCCAGTATTTT
TRBJ1-5 TRBV19 . . CASSWDYQGGNQPQHF TGTGCCAGTAGTTGGGACTATCAAGGAGGGAATCAGCCCCAGCATTTT
TRBJ1-4 TRBV7-9 TRBD1 . CASSNTGGGEKLFF TGTGCCAGCAGCAATACAGGGGGAGGTGAAAAACTGTTTTTT
TRBJ2-7 TRBV15 TRBD2 . CATSRDSAGAGEQYF TGTGCCACCAGCAGAGATTCAGCGGGGGCGGGGGAGCAGTACTTC
TRBJ2-2 TRBV25-1 . . CASSKRAGRELFF TGTGCCAGCAGCAAGAGGGCAGGCCGGGAGCTGTTTTTT
TRBJ2-5 TRBV7-2 TRBD2 once CASSYGGGVGETQYF TGTGCCAGCAGTTACGGGGGGGGAGTCGGGGAGACCCAGTACTTC
TRBJ2-1 TRBV5-4 TRBD2 . CASSSPGLAGVYEQFF TGTGCCAGCAGCTCTCCGGGACTAGCGGGAGTCTATGAGCAGTTCTTC
TRBJ2-2 TRBV5-6 . . CASSFTQGLDTGELFF TGTGCCAGCAGCTTTACCCAGGGTCTGGACACCGGGGAGCTGTTTTTT
TRBJ1-1 TRBV7-9 . few CASSLDQGMNTEAFF TGTGCCAGCAGCTTAGATCAGGGTATGAACACTGAAGCTTTCTTT
TRBJ2-5 TRBV30 TRBD1 . CAWTDRGEETQYF TGTGCCTGGACCGACAGGGGGGAAGAGACCCAGTACTTC
TRBJ1-1 TRBV28 . . CASSWADTEAFF TGTGCCAGCAGCTGGGCTGACACTGAAGCTTTCTTT
TRBJ2-7 TRBV4-1 TRBD2 . CASSLTRKPGTSGSSYEQYF TGCGCCAGCAGCCTAACACGTAAACCGGGGACTAGCGGAAGCTCCTACGAGCAGTACTTC
TRBJ1-4 TRBV6-1 . . CASSGRAAVNEKLFF TGTGCCAGCAGTGGGCGTGCGGCTGTTAATGAAAAACTGTTTTTT
TRBJ2-1 TRBV4-1 TRBD2 . CASSQDLLAGGRGNEQFF TGCGCCAGCAGCCAGGACCTACTAGCGGGGGGGCGGGGGAATGAGCAGTTCTTC
TRBJ2-3 TRBV30 . . CAWSPRTVGFWSTQYF TGTGCCTGGAGTCCCCGGACAGTTGGGTTCTGGAGTACGCAGTATTTT
TRBJ2-7 TRBV5-6 . . CASSLLTGGASYEQYF TGTGCCAGCAGCTTGCTTACAGGGGGGGCCTCCTACGAGCAGTACTTC
TRBJ2-1 TRBV10-1 TRBD1 few CASSLQGARVEQFF TGCGCCAGCAGCTTACAGGGGGCAAGGGTTGAGCAGTTCTTC
TRBJ1-3 TRBV9 TRBD1 . CASSAALTGPGNTIYF TGTGCCAGCAGCGCCGCCCTGACAGGGCCTGGAAACACCATATATTTT